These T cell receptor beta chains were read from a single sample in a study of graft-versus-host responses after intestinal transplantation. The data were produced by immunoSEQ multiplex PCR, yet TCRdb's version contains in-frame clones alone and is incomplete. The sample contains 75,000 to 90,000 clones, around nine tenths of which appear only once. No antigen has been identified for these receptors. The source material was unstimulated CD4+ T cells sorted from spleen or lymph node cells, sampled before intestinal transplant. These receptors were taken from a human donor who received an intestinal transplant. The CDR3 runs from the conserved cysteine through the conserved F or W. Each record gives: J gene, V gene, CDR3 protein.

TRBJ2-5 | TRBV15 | CATSRESGETQYF
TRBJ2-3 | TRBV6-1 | CASSGGGPGTQYF
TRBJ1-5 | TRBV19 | CASSTRQGNQPQHF
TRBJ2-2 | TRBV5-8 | CASSGTDRTGELFF
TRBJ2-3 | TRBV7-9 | CASSWTSGRFTDTQYF
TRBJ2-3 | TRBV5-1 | CASSLTPGTSGRSDTQYF
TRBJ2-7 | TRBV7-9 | CASSYQGYEQYF
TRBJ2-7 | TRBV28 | CASSPTPTYEQYF
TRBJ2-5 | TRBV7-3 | CASSPGTSGSETQYF
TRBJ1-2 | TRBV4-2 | CASSLTGTGGNGYTF
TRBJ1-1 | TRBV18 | CASSPLPGNTEAFF
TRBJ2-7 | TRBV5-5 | CASSLWGTFYEQYF
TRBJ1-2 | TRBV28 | CASSLRQGDRYGYTF
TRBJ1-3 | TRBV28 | CASSLTGEPGNTIYF
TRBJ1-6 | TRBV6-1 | CASRRQLNSPLHF
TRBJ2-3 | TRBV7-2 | CASTERGGSTQYF
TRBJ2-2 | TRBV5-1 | CASSLDLAGTTGELFF
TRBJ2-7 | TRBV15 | CATSRRDRDYEQYF
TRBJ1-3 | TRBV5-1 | CASSLGGSGNTIYF
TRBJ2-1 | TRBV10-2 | CASNSGRTEQFF
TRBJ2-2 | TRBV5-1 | CASSGSAGANTGELFF
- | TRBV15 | CATSTTAYEQYF
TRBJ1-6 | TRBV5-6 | CASSLVTGLTSPLHF
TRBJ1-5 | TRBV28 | CASGTGVQPQHF
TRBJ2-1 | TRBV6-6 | CASSPGSNYNEQFF
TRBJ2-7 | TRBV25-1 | CASSLASEQYF
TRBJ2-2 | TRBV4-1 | CASSQVAGAAGELFF
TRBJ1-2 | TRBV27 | CASSTAGSIAYGYTF
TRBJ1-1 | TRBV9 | CASSVIQNTEAFF
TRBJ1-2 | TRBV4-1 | CASSQDSGQGDYGYTF
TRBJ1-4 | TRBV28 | CASNSRGEKLFF
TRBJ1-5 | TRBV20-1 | CSAQGNQPQHF
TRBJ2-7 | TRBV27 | CASRKQGDSYEQYF
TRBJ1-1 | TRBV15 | CATSSQGAGTEAFF
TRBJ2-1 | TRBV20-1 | CSARPGQEFF
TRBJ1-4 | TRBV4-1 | CASSPPEGRLQPRLELFF
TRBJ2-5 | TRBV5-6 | CASSSLTGGTQETQYF
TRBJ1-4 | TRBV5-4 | CASSFGGEKLFF
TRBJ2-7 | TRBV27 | CASSPHQTGETYEQYF
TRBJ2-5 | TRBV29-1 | CSALDRGETQYF
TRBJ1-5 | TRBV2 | CASRQGRGQPQHF
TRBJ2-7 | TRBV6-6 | CASSSGTGNYEQYF
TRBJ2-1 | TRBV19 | CASSQKRGPPYEQFF
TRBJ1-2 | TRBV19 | CASSTWTGGDYGYTF
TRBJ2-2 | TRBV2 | CASSVKREGPGELFF
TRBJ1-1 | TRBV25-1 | CASSEWAGPNTEAFF
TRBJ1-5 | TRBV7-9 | CASSADRGPLGPQHF
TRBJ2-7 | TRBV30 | CAWSVTQGAGEQYF
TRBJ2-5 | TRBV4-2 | CASSQDQRETQYF
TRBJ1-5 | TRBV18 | CASSLGTDYQPQHF